These 27 T cell receptor beta chains were sequenced from one sample in a study of beta chain features in type 1 diabetes. All of the isolated RNA was reverse transcribed, so expressed TCRB transcripts were sequenced. Sequencing used immunoSEQ multiplex PCR; TCRdb keeps in-frame clones, though not all of them. This table holds about 210,000 clones, about 11% found once. Sequencing used central memory CD4+ T cells from blood. The origin of the receptors is a man between 18 and 29 years old in good health.

This chain links TRBV29-1 with TRBJ1-2; TRBD1 agrees at 8 bases. V lost 4 bases, J lost 8 bases, and 6 bases stayed unmatched. This CDR3 contains 12 residues. Germline V gives CDR1 SQVTM, CDR2 ANQGSEA. The CDR3 loop reads CSVGQGARGYTF. The CDR3 coding sequence is TGCAGCGTTGGTCAGGGGGCGCGAGGCTACACCTTC. The full variable domain, rest sourced from reference TRBV29-1 and TRBJ1-2, is SAVISQKPSRDICQRGTSLTIQCQVDSQVTMMFWYRQQPGQSLTLIATANQGSEATYESGFVIDKFPISRPNLTFSTLTVSNMSPEDSSIYLCSVGQGARGYTFGSGTRLTVV.

This clone was seen ten or more times. J is TRBJ1-2 and V is TRBV28; 8 nucleotides match TRBD1. The CDR3 loop spans 14 amino acids. V gave up 6 bases and J gave up 6 bases; unmatched junction bases: 9. The germline V gene encodes CDR1 MDHEN and CDR2 SYDVKM. CDR3 DNA sequence: TGTGCCAGCAGGCTCCCAGGGGGCTTTGATGGCTACACCTTC. It specifies CASRLPGGFDGYTF.

Concerning this clone itself: One base separates it from a far larger clone, so it is likely a read error. The rearrangement uses TRBV5-4 and TRBJ2-1, with TRBD2 identical over 7 bases. V trimming: 3 bases; J trimming: 2 bases; junction bases outside the gene matches: 5. CDR3 size: 15 residues. CDR1 and CDR2 (germline): SGHNT, YYREEE (reference sequence). The CDR3 protein is CASSSAGWAYNEQFF. DNA for the CDR3: TGTGCCAGCAGCTCAGCGGGATGGGCCTACAATGAGCAGTTCTTC.

This chain connects TRBV19 to TRBJ1-1; tentative D call: TRBD1 (5 bases). From germline, CDR1 is LNHDA and CDR2 SQIVND (reference sequence). The CDR3 has 14 residues. Trimming pared 3 bases from V and 3 bases from J, leaving 11 bases between. This CDR3 reads CASSIEGWDTEAFF. The CDR3 bases are TGTGCCAGTAGTATCGAGGGGTGGGACACTGAAGCTTTCTTT.

In its sample, this clone was seen a few times. The chain employs TRBV7-3 and TRBJ2-2, with D perhaps assigned TRBD1 or TRBD2 (5 bases each). The V end lost 5 bases, the J end lost 6 bases, and 22 bases lay between the germline ends. Germline CDR1 and CDR2: SGHTA and FQGTGA. The CDR3 sequence is 17 residues long. The CDR3 nucleotides read TGTGCCAGCAGCACAAGCCCGGGACGCCTTACGGCCGGGGAGCTGTTTTTT. This sequence encodes CASSTSPGRLTAGELFF.

The chain carries TRBV10-3 and TRBJ2-3; D is ambiguous. CDR1 is ENHRY, CDR2 SYGVKD, per germline. Trimming took 8 bases from V and 0 from J, leaving 6 bases between them. There are 12 residues in the CDR3. The CDR3 protein is CAIGNSTDTQYF. For the CDR3, the DNA is TGTGCCATCGGGAACAGCACAGATACGCAGTATTTT.

The chain uses TRBV9 and TRBJ2-3; D is undetermined. The CDR3 loop spans 15 amino acids. With 0 bases removed from V and 2 bases from J, the gap between germline ends came to 10 bases. The germline gives CDR1 SGDLS, CDR2 YYNGEE. The CDR3 region is CASSVGGTATDTQYF. In DNA, the CDR3 is TGTGCCAGCAGCGTAGGTGGCACAGCCACAGATACGCAGTATTTT.

This clone was seen ten or more times. This CDR3 reads CASIAPTEEETQYF. In DNA, the CDR3 is TGTGCCAGTATCGCTCCGACGGAAGAAGAGACCCAGTACTTC. J is TRBJ2-5 and V is TRBV19; D uncertain. This CDR3 region has 14 residues. Trimming removed 7 bases at V and 3 bases at J, with 15 bases between. Germline CDR1 LNHDA, CDR2 SQIVND (reference sequence). Together with reference TRBV19 and TRBJ2-5, the CDR3 gives the full variable domain: DGGITQSPKYLFRKEGQNVTLSCEQNLNHDAMYWYRQDPGQGLRLIYYSQIVNDFQKGDIAEGYSVSREKKESFPLTVTSAQKNPTAFYLCASIAPTEEETQYFGPGTRLLVL.

In its sample, this clone was seen many times. The genes are TRBV10-3 and TRBJ2-3; 9 nucleotides line up with TRBD2. The CDR3 covers 14 residues. The germline CDR1 and CDR2 sequences are ENHRY and SYGVKD. After removal of 4 bases from V and 1 base from J, the junction contained 0 bases not matched to a gene. The CDR3 reads CAISGTSGTDTQYF. For the CDR3, the DNA is TGTGCCATCAGTGGGACTAGCGGCACAGATACGCAGTATTTT.

This sequence joins TRBV7-9 and TRBJ2-5; D gene ambiguous. The germline V gene has CDR1 SEHNR and CDR2 FQNEAQ (reference sequence). Trimming stripped 1 base from V and 1 base from J, with 7 bases between. CDR3 size: 14 residues. CDR3 in amino acids: CASSLGVLQETQYF. The CDR3 nucleotides read TGTGCCAGCAGCTTAGGGGTTCTCCAAGAGACCCAGTACTTC. The full variable domain, its missing parts supplied by reference TRBV7-9 and TRBJ2-5, is DTGVSQNPRHKITKRGQNVTFRCDPISEHNRLYWYRQTLGQGPEFLTYFQNEAQLEKSRLLSDRFSAERPKGSFSTLEIQRTEQGDSAMYLCASSLGVLQETQYFGPGTRLLVL.

This clone was picked up a small number of times. This chain connects TRBV7-2 to TRBJ1-4; 12 bases align to TRBD1. V was pared by 5 bases and J by 7 bases, with 2 bases of the junction left unmatched. The CDR3 loop spans 14 amino acids. Germline CDR1 SGHTA, CDR2 FQGNSA. The CDR3: CASSQGQGAEKLFF. CDR3 nucleotides: TGTGCCAGCAGCCAGGGACAGGGGGCTGAAAAACTGTTTTTT.

This clone was observed a handful of times. The chain uses TRBV7-2 and TRBJ2-7, with D perhaps matching TRBD2 (7 bases). V was shortened by 9 bases and J by 6 bases, with 18 bases between the two germline ends. The V gene's germline CDR1 is SGHTA and CDR2 FQGNSA. This CDR3 spans 13 amino acids. DNA for the CDR3: TGTGCCAGTCTCATAACGGGGGGCAGCGAGCAGTACTTC. Amino acid sequence: CASLITGGSEQYF.

V gene TRBV5-1 combines with J gene TRBJ2-1; TRBD2 agrees at 10 bases. Germline V gene sequence: CDR1 SGHRS, CDR2 YFSETQ. V was clipped by 0 bases and J by 7 bases; unmatched bases: 7. The CDR3 has 16 amino acids. CDR3 amino acids: CASSLAWLAGENEQFF. The CDR3 DNA reads TGCGCCAGCAGCTTGGCCTGGCTAGCGGGAGAAAATGAGCAGTTCTTC.

This clone has more than one count but fewer than ten. V usage is TRBV4-2 and J usage is TRBJ2-2, with 7 bases that match TRBD1. With V trimmed by 1 base and J by 5 bases, 10 bases remained unmatched. Germline V gene data show CDR1 as LGHNA and CDR2 as YNFKEQ. The CDR3 runs 17 residues. The CDR3, as DNA: TGTGCCAGCAGCCAAGTACCCGACAGGGAAAGGACCGGGGAGCTGTTTTTT. Translated: CASSQVPDRERTGELFF.

There are a few counts of this clone. This clone may be a read error of a much larger clone one base away. V gene TRBV6-1 combines with J gene TRBJ2-5; possibly TRBD1 for D (6 bases). The CDR3 sequence is 14 residues long. V lost 3 bases and J lost 4, with 12 bases in between. CDR1 MNHNS and CDR2 SASEGT come from the germline V gene. The CDR3 sequence is CASSEGAGRETQYF. For the CDR3, the DNA is TGTGCCAGCAGTGAGGGGGCAGGGAGAGAGACCCAGTACTTC.

A few counts support this clone. In DNA, the CDR3 is TGTGCCAGCAGCCCTGACAGGGCTGGCTACACCTTC. Amino acid sequence: CASSPDRAGYTF. V is TRBV7-2 and J is TRBJ1-2; the match to TRBD1 covers 7 bases. The germline CDR1 and CDR2 sequences are SGHTA and FQGNSA. J gave up 7 bases and V 5 bases, and 4 bases lay outside the gene matches. The CDR3 covers 12 residues.

The V gene is TRBV18, the J gene TRBJ2-1, with a weak D call TRBD2 (5 bases). V was clipped by 3 bases and J by 8 bases, with 14 bases between them. The length of the CDR3 is 14 residues. Per the germline V gene, CDR1 is KGHSH and CDR2 is LQKENI. CDR3 sequence (DNA): TGTGCCAGCTCACCGGTGGAGGAAGCGGATGAGCAGTTCTTC. Translation: CASSPVEEADEQFF.

This clone was recorded a few times. V is TRBV5-1 and J is TRBJ2-1; D is perhaps TRBD1 (6 bases). V was cut by 3 bases and J by 1 base, with 8 bases left in between. Germline CDR1 SGHRS, CDR2 YFSETQ. The length of the CDR3 is 14 residues. This CDR3 reads CASSYRESYNEQFF. The CDR3 nucleotides read TGCGCCAGCAGCTACAGGGAGTCCTACAATGAGCAGTTCTTC.

The chain has TRBV5-6 and TRBJ2-1; 8 nucleotides align to TRBD2. The CDR3 consists of 14 residues. V lost 1 base to trimming and J lost 10 bases; unmatched junction nucleotides: 7. Germline V lookup: CDR1 SGHDT, CDR2 YYEEEE. The CDR3 nucleotides are TGTGCCAGCAGCTTGCGTGACGGGAGGGAGGAGCAGTTCTTC. Its protein product is CASSLRDGREEQFF.

The chain joins TRBV7-2 to TRBJ2-1; D possibly matches TRBD1 or TRBD2 (5 bases each). There are 17 residues in the CDR3. Deletions cut 6 bases from V and 0 bases from J, with 18 bases between. Germline loops: CDR1 SGHTA, CDR2 FQGNSA. CDR3 DNA sequence: TGTGCCAGCAGGGGTGGAGCGGCAAGGGGCTCCTACAATGAGCAGTTCTTC. It encodes CASRGGAARGSYNEQFF.

This clone appeared a few times. V and J are TRBV29-1 and TRBJ2-3; either TRBD1 or TRBD2 may supply D (6 bases each). The V and J ends lost 5 bases and 6 bases respectively, with 21 bases between them. The CDR3 is 15 residues long. Germline lookup yields CDR1 SQVTM and CDR2 ANQGSEA. The CDR3 DNA reads TGCAGCGTTTACGCGCGGGGCTGGGGGGCGGATACGCAGTATTTT. It translates to CSVYARGWGADTQYF.

This clone was seen more than once but under ten times. The chain links TRBV5-1 to TRBJ2-5; 7 bases map to TRBD2. Per germline, CDR1 SGHRS and CDR2 YFSETQ. This CDR3 spans 14 amino acids. With V trimmed by 4 bases and J by 5 bases, 8 bases remained unmatched. CDR3 coding DNA: TGCGCCAGCAGCATGGACCGAGCGGGGGAGACCCAGTACTTC. Its translation: CASSMDRAGETQYF.

The chain has TRBV4-2 and TRBJ2-7; the D gene could be TRBD1 or TRBD2 (5 bases each). Trimming left V 4 bases short and J 0 bases short, with 13 bases between. The length of the CDR3 is 15 residues. Germline assignment: CDR1 LGHNA and CDR2 YNFKEQ. The CDR3 protein is CASSPGRGASYEQYF. DNA of the CDR3: TGTGCCAGCAGCCCGGGACGAGGGGCCTCCTACGAGCAGTACTTC.

This clone was seen more than once but under ten times. The chain joins TRBV18 to TRBJ2-5; 14 positions agree with TRBD2. Germline CDR1 and CDR2: KGHSH and LQKENI. CDR3 size: 15 residues. J was trimmed by 6 bases and V by 2 bases; bases with no gene match: 2. Here the CDR3 DNA reads TGTGCCAGCTCACCAGGGACTAGCGGGAGAAAGACCCAGTACTTC. It specifies CASSPGTSGRKTQYF.

V and J are TRBV4-1 and TRBJ2-5; no reliable D call. Trimming cost V 4 bases and J 4 bases, with 16 bases left between them. The CDR3 consists of 15 residues. Germline lookup yields CDR1 MGHRA and CDR2 YSYEKL. This chain's CDR3 is CASSRKGPRGETQYF. CDR3 coding DNA: TGCGCCAGCAGCCGAAAGGGCCCGCGAGGAGAGACCCAGTACTTC.

This clone has only a few counts. V usage is TRBV30 and J usage is TRBJ2-2, with TRBD1 identical over 8 bases. Germline V gene lookup returns CDR1 GTSNPN and CDR2 SVGIG (reference sequence). The trim removed 6 bases at V and 0 bases at J, leaving 12 bases unmatched. The CDR3 has 17 amino acids. CDR3 protein: CACDASGQGANTGELFF. The CDR3 DNA reads as TGTGCCTGTGATGCCTCAGGACAGGGTGCGAACACCGGGGAGCTGTTTTTT.

In this sample, this clone turned up a few times. This chain links TRBV30 with TRBJ1-1; perhaps TRBD1 as D (5 bases). This CDR3 comprises 13 residues. Germline CDR1 and CDR2: GTSNPN and SVGIG (reference sequence). Trimming pared 3 bases from V and 3 bases from J, leaving 11 bases between. Here the CDR3 reads CAWSARGDTEAFF. For the CDR3, the DNA is TGTGCCTGGAGCGCCAGAGGGGACACTGAAGCTTTCTTT.